Included here is one TCR beta chain sequence, with context. Antigen unknown. The junction departs from germline at one end; a sequencing error may be responsible. The record originates from a study of metastatic and nonmetastatic thyroid tumors. Study at large: Repertoire comparisons spanned blood and tumor or nodule tissue from malignant and benign thyroid patients. Study-level points and caveats: Relative to benign nodules, malignant thyroid tumors were reportedly characterized by significantly elevated TCR beta diversity in blood and tumor.

The CDR3 has 15 amino acids. Per germline, CDR1 LNHNV and CDR2 YYDKDF (reference sequence). There were no patients who had received any treatment before thyroid surgery. Original methodology: A papillary thyroid cancer distant-metastasis classifier was built from CDR3 differences across clinicopathological groups. TCRdb re-analyzed the PCR reads through MiXCR. These V and J calls rely on TCRdb rather than the paper's analysis. The sample yields 45,000 to 55,000 clones, under 30% seen once. The chain recombines TRBV15 with TRBJ2-7, with TRBD2 matching 12 bases. This TCR derives from a male donor with papillary thyroid cancer or a benign thyroid nodule (not recorded which). Some clones in this sample may be carry-over from other donors' samples. The sequencing input was blood. Here the CDR3 DNA reads TGCGCCACCAGCGGACCCGGGACTAGCGGGTACGAGCAGTACTTC. Translation: CATSGPGTSGYEQYF.